This entry is about one T cell receptor beta chain. This sample is part of a study of identical twins. V lost 4 bases to trimming and J lost 8 bases, with 11 bases between them. This CDR3 is 12 amino acids long. CDR1 and CDR2 from the germline V gene are LGHDT and YNNKEL (reference sequence). TCRdb called the 5' RACE reads again in MiXCR, with one record for every CDR3 protein. The data hold about 1.7 million distinct CDR3 sequences, with 32% observed a single time. Sequences were obtained from cord blood. This chain connects TRBV3-1 to TRBJ1-2, with a weak D call TRBD1 (6 bases). This clonotype originated in a newborn girl in good health. The CDR3 loop reads CASSPDSGGYTF. DNA of the CDR3: TGTGCCAGCAGCCCGGACAGTGGGGGCTACACCTTC.